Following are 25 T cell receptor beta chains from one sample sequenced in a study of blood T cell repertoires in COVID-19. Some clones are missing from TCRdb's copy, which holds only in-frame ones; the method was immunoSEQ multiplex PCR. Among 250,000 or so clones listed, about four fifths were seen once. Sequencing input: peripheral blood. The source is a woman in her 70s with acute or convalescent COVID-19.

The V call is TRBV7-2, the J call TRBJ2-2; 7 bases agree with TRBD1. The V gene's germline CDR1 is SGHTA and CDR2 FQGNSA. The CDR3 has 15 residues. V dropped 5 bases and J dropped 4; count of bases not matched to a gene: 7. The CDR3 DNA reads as TGTGCCAGCAGCATAGGACAGGCGGGCACCGGGGAGCTGTTTTTT. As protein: CASSIGQAGTGELFF.

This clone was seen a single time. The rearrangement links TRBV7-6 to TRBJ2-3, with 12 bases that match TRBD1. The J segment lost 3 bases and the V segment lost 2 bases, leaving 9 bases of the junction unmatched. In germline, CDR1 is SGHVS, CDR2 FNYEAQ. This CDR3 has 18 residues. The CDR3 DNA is TGTGCCAGCAGCTTAAATCCCGGGACAGGGGGCTATACAGATACGCAGTATTTT. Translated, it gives CASSLNPGTGGYTDTQYF.

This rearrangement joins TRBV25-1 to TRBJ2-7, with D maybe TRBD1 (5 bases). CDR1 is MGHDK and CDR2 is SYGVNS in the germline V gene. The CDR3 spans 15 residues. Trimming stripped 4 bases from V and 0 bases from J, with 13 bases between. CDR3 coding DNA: TGTGCCAGCAGTGGATGGGGCAGGACCTCCTACGAGCAGTACTTC. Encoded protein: CASSGWGRTSYEQYF.

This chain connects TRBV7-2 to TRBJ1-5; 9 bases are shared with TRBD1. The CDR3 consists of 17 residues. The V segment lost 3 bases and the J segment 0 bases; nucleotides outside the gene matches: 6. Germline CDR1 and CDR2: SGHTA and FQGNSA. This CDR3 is CASSFRGTGHSNQPQHF. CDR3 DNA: TGTGCCAGCAGCTTTAGGGGGACAGGGCATAGCAATCAGCCCCAGCATTTT.

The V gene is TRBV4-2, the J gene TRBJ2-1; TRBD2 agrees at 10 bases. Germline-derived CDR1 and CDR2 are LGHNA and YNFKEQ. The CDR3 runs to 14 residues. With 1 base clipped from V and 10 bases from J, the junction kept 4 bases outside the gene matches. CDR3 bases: TGTGCCAGCAGCCAAGCTCTAGCGGGGGCAGAGCAGTTCTTC. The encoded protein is CASSQALAGAEQFF.

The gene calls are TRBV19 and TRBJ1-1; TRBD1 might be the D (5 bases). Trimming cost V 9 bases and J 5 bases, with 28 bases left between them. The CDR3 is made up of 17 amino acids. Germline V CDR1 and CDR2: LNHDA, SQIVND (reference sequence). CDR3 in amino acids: CASHPREGSRGATEAFF. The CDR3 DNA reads TGTGCCAGCCATCCTCGGGAGGGATCTAGGGGAGCGACTGAAGCTTTCTTT.

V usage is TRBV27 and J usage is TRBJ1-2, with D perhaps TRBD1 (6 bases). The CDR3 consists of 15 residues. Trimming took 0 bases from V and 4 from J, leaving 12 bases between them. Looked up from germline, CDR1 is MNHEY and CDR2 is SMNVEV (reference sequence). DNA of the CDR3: TGTGCCAGCAGTTTATCGGGGGGGCTGGGCTATGGCTACACCTTC. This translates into CASSLSGGLGYGYTF.

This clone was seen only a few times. CDR3 DNA sequence: TGTGCCATCAGTGAGGGGGCAGGGGAGACACTCAATCAGCCCCAGCATTTT. It specifies CAISEGAGETLNQPQHF. The gene calls are TRBV10-3 and TRBJ1-5; D perhaps matches TRBD1 (6 bases). Trimming shortened V by 2 bases and J by 3 bases, and 17 bases separated the two germline ends. CDR1 and CDR2 (germline): ENHRY, SYGVKD. The CDR3 covers 17 residues.

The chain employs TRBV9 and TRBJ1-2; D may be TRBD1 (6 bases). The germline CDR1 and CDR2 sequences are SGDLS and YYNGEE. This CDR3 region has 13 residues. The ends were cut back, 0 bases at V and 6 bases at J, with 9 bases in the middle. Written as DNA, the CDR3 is TGTGCCAGCAGCGTAGGGTCAGGGGATGGCTACACCTTC. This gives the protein CASSVGSGDGYTF.

Here the CDR3 reads CASSLGSGGAFEQYF. For the CDR3, the DNA is TGTGCCAGCAGCTTGGGGAGCGGGGGGGCCTTTGAGCAGTACTTC. The J gene is TRBJ2-7, the V gene TRBV5-4; 10 nucleotides line up with TRBD2. Germline CDR1 reads SGHNT; CDR2 reads YYREEE (reference sequence). CDR3 length equals 15 residues. V shed 0 bases and J 7 bases; nucleotides not matched to a gene: 7.

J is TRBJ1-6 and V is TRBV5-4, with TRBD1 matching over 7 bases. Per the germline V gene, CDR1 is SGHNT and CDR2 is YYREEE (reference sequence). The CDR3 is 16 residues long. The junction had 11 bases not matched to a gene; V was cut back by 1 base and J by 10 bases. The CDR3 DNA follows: TGTGCCAGCAGCTTGCTACCAGGGGGTGATTTATCACCCCTCCACTTT. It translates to CASSLLPGGDLSPLHF. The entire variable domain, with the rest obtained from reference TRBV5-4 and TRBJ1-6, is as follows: ETGVTQSPTHLIKTRGQQVTLRCSSQSGHNTVSWYQQALGQGPQFIFQYYREEENGRGNFPPRFSGLQFPNYSSELNVNALELDDSALYLCASSLLPGGDLSPLHFGNGTRLTVT.

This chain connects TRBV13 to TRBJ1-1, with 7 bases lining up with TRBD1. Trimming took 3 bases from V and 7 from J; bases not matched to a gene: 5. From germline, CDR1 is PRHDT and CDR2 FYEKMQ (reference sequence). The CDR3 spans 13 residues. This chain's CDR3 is CASSLTGRREAFF. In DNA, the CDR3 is TGTGCCAGCAGCTTGACAGGGCGCCGTGAAGCTTTCTTT.

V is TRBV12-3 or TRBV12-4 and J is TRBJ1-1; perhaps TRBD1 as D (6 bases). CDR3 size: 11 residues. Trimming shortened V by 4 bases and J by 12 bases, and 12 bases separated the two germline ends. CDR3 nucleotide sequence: TGTGCCAGCAGTTGGGACACCCGCTCTTTCTTT. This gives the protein CASSWDTRSFF.

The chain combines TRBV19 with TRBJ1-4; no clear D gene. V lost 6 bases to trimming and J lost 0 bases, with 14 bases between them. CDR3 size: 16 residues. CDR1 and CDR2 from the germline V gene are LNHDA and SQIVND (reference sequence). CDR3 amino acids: CASRENAWATNEKLFF. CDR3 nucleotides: TGTGCCAGTAGGGAGAACGCCTGGGCAACTAATGAAAAACTGTTTTTT. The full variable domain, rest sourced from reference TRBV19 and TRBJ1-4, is DGGITQSPKYLFRKEGQNVTLSCEQNLNHDAMYWYRQDPGQGLRLIYYSQIVNDFQKGDIAEGYSVSREKKESFPLTVTSAQKNPTAFYLCASRENAWATNEKLFFGSGTQLSVL.

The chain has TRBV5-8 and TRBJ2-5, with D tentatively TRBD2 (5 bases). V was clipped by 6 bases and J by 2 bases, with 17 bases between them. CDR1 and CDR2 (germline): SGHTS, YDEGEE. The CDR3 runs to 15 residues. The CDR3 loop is CASTLVRGGQETQYF. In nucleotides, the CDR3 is TGTGCCAGCACTCTAGTCCGGGGTGGACAAGAGACCCAGTACTTC. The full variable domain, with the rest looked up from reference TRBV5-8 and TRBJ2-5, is EAGVTQSPTHLIKTRGQQATLRCSPISGHTSVYWYQQALGLGLQFLLWYDEGEERNRGNFPPRFSGRQFPNYSSELNVNALELEDSALYLCASTLVRGGQETQYFGPGTRLLVL.

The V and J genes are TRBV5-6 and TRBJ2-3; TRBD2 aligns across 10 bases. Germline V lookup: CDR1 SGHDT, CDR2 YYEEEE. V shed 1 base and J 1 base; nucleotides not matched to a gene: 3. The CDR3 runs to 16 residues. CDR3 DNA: TGTGCCAGCAGCTTGAGGCTAGCGGGGGGCACAGATACGCAGTATTTT. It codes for CASSLRLAGGTDTQYF.

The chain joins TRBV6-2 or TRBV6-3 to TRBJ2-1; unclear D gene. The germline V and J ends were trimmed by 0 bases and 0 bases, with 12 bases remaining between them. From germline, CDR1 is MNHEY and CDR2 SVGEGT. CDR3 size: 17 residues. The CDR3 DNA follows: TGTGCCAGCAGTTACTCGAGGCAGATCAGCTCCTACAATGAGCAGTTCTTC. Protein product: CASSYSRQISSYNEQFF.

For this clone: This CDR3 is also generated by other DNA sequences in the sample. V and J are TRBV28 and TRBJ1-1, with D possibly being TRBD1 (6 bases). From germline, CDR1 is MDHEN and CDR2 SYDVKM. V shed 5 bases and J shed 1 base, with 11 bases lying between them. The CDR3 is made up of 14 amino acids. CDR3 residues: CASSPPGQNTEAFF. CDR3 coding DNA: TGTGCCAGCAGTCCTCCGGGACAGAACACTGAAGCTTTCTTT.

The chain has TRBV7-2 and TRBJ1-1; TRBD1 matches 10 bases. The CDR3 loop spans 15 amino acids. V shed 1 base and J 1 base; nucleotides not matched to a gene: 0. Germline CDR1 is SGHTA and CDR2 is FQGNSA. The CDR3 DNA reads TGTGCCAGCAGCTTAGGGGACAGGGGGAACACTGAAGCTTTCTTT. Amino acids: CASSLGDRGNTEAFF. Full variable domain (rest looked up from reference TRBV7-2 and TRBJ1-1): GAGVSQSPSNKVTEKGKDVELRCDPISGHTALYWYRQSLGQGLEFLIYFQGNSAPDKSGLPSDRFSAERTGGSVSTLTIQRTQQEDSAVYLCASSLGDRGNTEAFFGQGTRLTVV.

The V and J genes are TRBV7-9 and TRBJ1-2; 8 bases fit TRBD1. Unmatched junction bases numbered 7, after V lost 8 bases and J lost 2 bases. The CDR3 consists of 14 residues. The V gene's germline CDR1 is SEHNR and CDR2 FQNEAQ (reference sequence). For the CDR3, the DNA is TGTGCCAGCCTGACCGGGACAGGCAACTATGGCTACACCTTC. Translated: CASLTGTGNYGYTF.

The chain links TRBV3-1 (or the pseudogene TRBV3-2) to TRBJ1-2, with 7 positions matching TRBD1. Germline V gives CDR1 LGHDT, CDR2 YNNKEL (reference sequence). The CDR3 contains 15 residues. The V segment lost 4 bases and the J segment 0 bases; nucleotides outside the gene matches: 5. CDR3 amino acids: CASSPRQGANYGYTF. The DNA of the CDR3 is TGTGCCAGCAGCCCGAGACAGGGAGCTAACTATGGCTACACCTTC.

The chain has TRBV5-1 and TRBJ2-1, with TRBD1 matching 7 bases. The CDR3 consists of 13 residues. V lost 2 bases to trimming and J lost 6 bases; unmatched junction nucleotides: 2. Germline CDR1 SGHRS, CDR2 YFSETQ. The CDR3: CASSLDRVNEQFF. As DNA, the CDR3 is TGCGCCAGCAGCTTAGACAGGGTCAATGAGCAGTTCTTC.

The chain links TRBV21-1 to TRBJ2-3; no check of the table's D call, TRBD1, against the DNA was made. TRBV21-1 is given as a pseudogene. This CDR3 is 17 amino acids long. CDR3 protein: CASKRGQGIFSTDTQYF. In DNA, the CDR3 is TGTGCCAGCAAAAGGGGACAGGGAATATTTAGCACAGATACGCAGTATTTT.

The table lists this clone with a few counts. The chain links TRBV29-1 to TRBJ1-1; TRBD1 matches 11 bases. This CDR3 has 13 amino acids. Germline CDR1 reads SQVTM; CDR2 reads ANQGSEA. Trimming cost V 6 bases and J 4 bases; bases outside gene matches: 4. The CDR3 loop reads CSVGTGGTTEAFF. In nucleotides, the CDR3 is TGCAGCGTGGGGACAGGGGGGACCACTGAAGCTTTCTTT.

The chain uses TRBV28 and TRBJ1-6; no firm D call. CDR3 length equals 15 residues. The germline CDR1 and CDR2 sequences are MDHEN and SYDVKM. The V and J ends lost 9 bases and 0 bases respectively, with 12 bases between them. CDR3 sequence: CASWRSYSYNSPLHF. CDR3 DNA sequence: TGTGCCAGTTGGAGGTCTTACTCCTATAATTCACCCCTCCACTTT.